Following are 16 T cell receptor beta chains from one sample sequenced in a study of somatic mutations in cytotoxic T cells in rheumatoid arthritis. Only in-frame clones appear in the TCRdb table, and some are missing; sequencing was by immunoSEQ multiplex PCR. Among about 3,900 clones listed, about 94% were seen once. The sequenced sample consisted of CD8+ T cells sorted from blood. The receptors originated from a woman between 55 and 75 years old with rheumatoid arthritis.

The chain's CDR3 is CASSKRGGSNTEAFF. CDR3 nucleotide sequence: TGTGCCAGCAGCAAGCGGGGGGGTTCGAACACTGAAGCTTTCTTT. The chain combines TRBV6-5 with TRBJ1-1, with a possible D match to TRBD1 (5 bases). V gave up 6 bases and J gave up 1 base, with 15 bases separating them. CDR1 MNHEY and CDR2 SVGAGI come from the germline V gene. This CDR3 is built from 15 residues.

The chain joins TRBV6-1 to TRBJ2-7, with 14 bases lining up with TRBD2. This CDR3 has 17 residues. V gave up 1 base and J gave up 0 bases; unmatched junction bases: 2. Germline lookup yields CDR1 MNHNS and CDR2 SASEGT. For the CDR3, the DNA is TGTGCCAGCAGTGAAGGGGGACTAGCGGGGGTCTCCTACGAGCAGTACGTC. It encodes CASSEGGLAGVSYEQYV.

V is TRBV11-2 and J is TRBJ2-3, with 7 bases lining up with TRBD2. From germline, CDR1 is SGHAT and CDR2 FQNNGV. This CDR3 has 15 residues. Unmatched junction bases numbered 10, after V lost 4 bases and J lost 6 bases. CDR3 region: CASSYGGGGADTQYF. The CDR3 DNA follows: TGTGCCAGCAGCTATGGGGGGGGAGGTGCGGATACGCAGTATTTT.

CDR3 protein: CASSEEGGGYTF. The CDR3, as DNA: TGTGCCAGCAGCGAAGAGGGTGGCGGCTACACCTTC. The rearrangement joins TRBV7-8 to TRBJ1-2, with D uncertain. V shed 5 bases and J shed 8 bases, with 12 bases lying between them. The CDR3 is 12 residues long. Germline CDR1 is SGHVS and CDR2 is FQNEAQ.

The chain couples TRBV7-2 to TRBJ1-2, with D possibly TRBD1 on 5 matching bases. Germline CDR1 SGHTA, CDR2 FQGNSA. CDR3 size: 15 residues. Trimming stripped 11 bases from V and 0 bases from J, with 19 bases between. The CDR3, as DNA: TGTGCCTCTCCCCTACGGGCAGGGCCTAACTATGGCTACACCTTC. This encodes CASPLRAGPNYGYTF.

This sequence joins TRBV6-6 and TRBJ2-7, with D possibly matching TRBD1 (6 bases). Trimming cost V 6 bases and J 6 bases, with 12 bases left between them. The V gene's germline CDR1 is MNHNY and CDR2 SVGAGI (reference sequence). The CDR3 has 12 residues. CDR3 protein: CASSDTGFEQYV. DNA of the CDR3: TGTGCCAGCAGCGATACAGGGTTCGAGCAGTACGTC.

The chain has TRBV4-1 and TRBJ2-7, with D hard to call. Looked up from germline, CDR1 is MGHRA and CDR2 is YSYEKL. This CDR3 contains 14 residues. Between the trimmed V and J ends, which lost 1 base and 3 bases, there was a span of 10 bases. CDR3 in amino acids: CASSQGGGVYEQYF. CDR3 in DNA: TGCGCCAGCAGCCAAGGTGGCGGTGTCTACGAGCAGTACTTC.

V is TRBV5-6 and J is TRBJ1-5, with D possibly TRBD1 on 5 matching bases. CDR3 length: 13 amino acids. V gave up 0 bases and J gave up 9 bases, with 10 bases separating them. Germline CDR1 and CDR2: SGHDT and YYEEEE. Here the CDR3 reads CASSLGGTGPQHF. In DNA, the CDR3 is TGTGCCAGCAGCTTGGGGGGCACGGGGCCCCAGCATTTT.

This chain links TRBV27 with TRBJ2-3, with 9 bases lining up with TRBD2. Germline V gene sequence: CDR1 MNHEY, CDR2 SMNVEV (reference sequence). V trimming: 6 bases; J trimming: 0 bases; junction bases outside the gene matches: 4. The CDR3 has 15 residues. The CDR3 nucleotides read TGTGCCAGCAGCTTAGCGGGGGCTAGCACAGATACGCAGTATTTT. Amino acid sequence: CASSLAGASTDTQYF.

J is TRBJ1-2 and V is TRBV28; 12 bases align to TRBD1. This CDR3 comprises 18 residues. The V segment lost 1 base and the J segment 0 bases; nucleotides outside the gene matches: 6. CDR1 is MDHEN and CDR2 is SYDVKM in the germline V gene. In nucleotides, the CDR3 is TGTGCCAGCAGTTTATCCCCCGGGACAGGGGGCCCTAACTATGGCTACACCTTC. It is translated as CASSLSPGTGGPNYGYTF.

This sequence joins TRBV13 and TRBJ2-7; tentative D call: TRBD1 (6 bases). V was pared by 4 bases and J by 3 bases, with 22 bases between. Germline CDR1 reads PRHDT; CDR2 reads FYEKMQ (reference sequence). CDR3 length equals 17 residues. The CDR3 DNA follows: TGTGCCAGCAGCTGGGGGCGAGCTGCGGGTCATTTCTACGAGCAGTACTTC. This sequence encodes CASSWGRAAGHFYEQYF.

V is TRBV11-3 and J is TRBJ2-5; the D gene is possibly TRBD2 (5 bases). Germline-derived CDR1 and CDR2 are SGHNT and YENEEA. The germline V and J ends were trimmed by 7 bases and 2 bases, with 14 bases remaining between them. This CDR3 is built from 14 residues. As DNA, the CDR3 is TGTGCCAGCACCACCTGGAGGTTGCAAGAGACCCAGTACTTC. Encoded protein: CASTTWRLQETQYF.

This sequence joins TRBV5-6 and TRBJ1-5; D is perhaps TRBD1 (6 bases). Germline V gives CDR1 SGHDT, CDR2 YYEEEE. The germline V and J ends were trimmed by 4 bases and 3 bases, with 17 bases remaining between them. The CDR3 sequence is 16 residues long. Written as DNA, the CDR3 is TGTGCCAGCAGCGGAGGGGGGGCGCGATTCAATCAGCCCCAGCATTTT. This gives the protein CASSGGGARFNQPQHF.

The chain couples TRBV5-8 to TRBJ2-1; D is undetermined. The CDR3 runs to 11 residues. Germline CDR1 and CDR2: SGHTS and YDEGEE. Trimming stripped 4 bases from V and 5 bases from J, with 4 bases between. CDR3 region: CASSLNNEQFF. The CDR3 nucleotides read TGTGCCAGCAGCCTAAACAATGAGCAGTTCTTC.

In its sample, this clone was seen once. This sequence joins TRBV2 and TRBJ1-2; possibly TRBD1 for D (6 bases). Germline CDR1 is SNHLY and CDR2 is FYNNEI. The CDR3 covers 15 residues. The V end was cut by 7 bases, the J end by 1 base, with 16 bases between. The DNA for the CDR3 is TGTGCCAGCACCAACCGGGACATCAGTAACTATGGCTACACCTTC. Its protein product is CASTNRDISNYGYTF.

The gene calls are TRBV5-8 and TRBJ1-1, with D possibly being TRBD1 (6 bases). The CDR3 has 13 amino acids. Trimming pared 2 bases from V and 4 bases from J, leaving 9 bases between. CDR1 and CDR2 (germline): SGHTS, YDEGEE. The CDR3 loop is CASSFQGSTEAFF. DNA for the CDR3: TGTGCCAGCAGCTTCCAGGGGAGCACTGAAGCTTTCTTT. Full variable domain (missing parts from reference TRBV5-8 and TRBJ1-1): EAGVTQSPTHLIKTRGQQATLRCSPISGHTSVYWYQQALGLGLQFLLWYDEGEERNRGNFPPRFSGRQFPNYSSELNVNALELEDSALYLCASSFQGSTEAFFGQGTRLTVV.